This T cell receptor beta chain stems from a study of blood T cells in healthy people across ages. With 6 bases clipped from V and 4 bases from J, the junction kept 11 bases outside the gene matches. CDR3 length equals 17 residues. Germline CDR1 and CDR2: SGHTA and FQGNSA. Primers used in a second PCR of roughly 6 to 12 cycles were a sample-barcoded 5' primer and a J-beta primer mix. TCRdb called the 5' RACE reads again in MiXCR, with one record for every CDR3 protein. The repertoire holds some 1.4 million distinct CDR3 sequences, with around 39% as singletons. A few counts support this clonotype. This clonotype was obtained from a woman between 18 and 29 years old in good health. Specimen: blood. The chain has TRBV7-2 and TRBJ2-7, with 14 positions matching TRBD2. The CDR3 DNA reads as TGTGCCAGCAGTCACGGACTAGCGGGAGGTCCGTTGTACGAGCAGTACTTC. This codes for CASSHGLAGGPLYEQYF.